The clone carrying this TCR beta chain was seen a handful of times. Its antigen is not known. The V segment lost 1 base and the J segment 0 bases; nucleotides outside the gene matches: 8. The germline CDR1 and CDR2 sequences are SGHRS and YFSETQ. The CDR3 length is 17 residues. This entry comes from a study of response to subunit inactivated influenza vaccine. TCRdb ran MiXCR on the RT-PCR reads and lists one entry per CDR3 protein. The sample yields hundreds of thousands of distinct CDR3 sequences, 14% seen once. Broader study findings: The authors put forward the suggestion that each seasonal influenza vaccination may bring in only a limited number of new T cells.

The origin of this receptor is a man aged 50-59 years who received an inactivated influenza vaccine. The chain links TRBV5-1 to TRBJ1-1, with 8 bases fitting TRBD1. The source was PBMCs from blood, collected about 14 days before vaccination. The CDR3 reads CASSLNRGDRVNTEAFF. In nucleotides, the CDR3 is TGCGCCAGCAGCTTGAACAGGGGGGACCGGGTGAACACTGAAGCTTTCTTT.